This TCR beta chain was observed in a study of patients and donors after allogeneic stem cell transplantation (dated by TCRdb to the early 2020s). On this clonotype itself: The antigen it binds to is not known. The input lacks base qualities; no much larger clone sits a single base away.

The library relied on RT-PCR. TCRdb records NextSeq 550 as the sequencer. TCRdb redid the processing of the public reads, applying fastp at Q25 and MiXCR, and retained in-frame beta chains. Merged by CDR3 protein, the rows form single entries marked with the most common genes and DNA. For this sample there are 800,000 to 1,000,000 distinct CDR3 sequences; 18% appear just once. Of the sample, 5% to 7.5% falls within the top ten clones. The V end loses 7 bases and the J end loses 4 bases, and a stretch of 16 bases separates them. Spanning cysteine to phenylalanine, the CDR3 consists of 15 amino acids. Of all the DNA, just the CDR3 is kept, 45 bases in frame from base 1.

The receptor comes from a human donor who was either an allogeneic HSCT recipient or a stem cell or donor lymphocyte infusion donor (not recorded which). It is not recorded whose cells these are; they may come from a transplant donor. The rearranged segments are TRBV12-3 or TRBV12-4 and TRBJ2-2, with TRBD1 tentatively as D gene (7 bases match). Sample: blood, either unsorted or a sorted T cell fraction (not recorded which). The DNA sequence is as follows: TGTGCCAGCACCCAGGGGGGAGGAGGCACCGGGGAGCTGTTTTTT. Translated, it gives CASTQGGGGTGELFF.